The T cell receptor (beta chain) described here comes from a study of T cells in Graves' hyperthyroidism and ophthalmopathy. Blood was drawn at first hyperthyroidism diagnosis, before any ophthalmopathy symptoms. CDR1 and CDR2 (germline): SGHKS, YYEKEE (reference sequence). Trimming took 2 bases from V and 2 from J, leaving 11 bases between them. CDR3 size: 14 residues. Whole-study findings and limits: Peripheral blood also featured most of the thyroid clonotypes expanded above 0.001.

As to this clonotype: Its antigen is undetermined.

Authors of the study amplified TCR beta CDR3 regions from RNA transcripts. Researchers ran a first-round RT-PCR on the TCR CDR3 using the HTBI primer set. TCRdb itself ran the multiplex PCR reads through MiXCR, one entry per CDR3 protein. The sample records 650,000 to 850,000 distinct CDR3 sequences, over 15% being singletons. Sequenced input: blood. The chain is built from TRBV5-5 and TRBJ2-7; D could derive from TRBD1 or TRBD2 (5 bases each). This TCR came from a woman between 50 and 59 years old with Graves' hyperthyroidism that later progressed to Graves' ophthalmopathy. Here the CDR3 reads CASSFSGRPYEQYF. Here the CDR3 DNA reads TGTGCCAGCAGCTTCTCGGGACGGCCCTACGAGCAGTACTTC.